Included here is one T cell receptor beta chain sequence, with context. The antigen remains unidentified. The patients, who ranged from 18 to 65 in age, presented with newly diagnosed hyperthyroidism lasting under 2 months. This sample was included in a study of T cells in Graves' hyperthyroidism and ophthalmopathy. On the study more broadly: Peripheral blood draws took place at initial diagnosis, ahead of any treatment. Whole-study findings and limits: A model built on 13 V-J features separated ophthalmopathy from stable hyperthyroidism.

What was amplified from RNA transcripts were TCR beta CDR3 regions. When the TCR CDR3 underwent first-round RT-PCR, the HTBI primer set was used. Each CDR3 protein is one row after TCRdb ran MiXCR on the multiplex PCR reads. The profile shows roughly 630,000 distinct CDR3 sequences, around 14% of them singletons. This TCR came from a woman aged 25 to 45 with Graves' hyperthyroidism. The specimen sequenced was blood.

The CDR3 sequence: CASSEANYGIQYF. DNA of the CDR3: TGCGCCAGCAGTGAGGCCAATTATGGAATTCAGTACTTC. V is TRBV10-1 and J is TRBJ2-4; D remains ambiguous. Germline values: CDR1 WNHNN, CDR2 SYGVQD (reference sequence). This CDR3 has 13 amino acids. V dropped 2 bases and J dropped 10 bases, with 12 bases sitting between them.